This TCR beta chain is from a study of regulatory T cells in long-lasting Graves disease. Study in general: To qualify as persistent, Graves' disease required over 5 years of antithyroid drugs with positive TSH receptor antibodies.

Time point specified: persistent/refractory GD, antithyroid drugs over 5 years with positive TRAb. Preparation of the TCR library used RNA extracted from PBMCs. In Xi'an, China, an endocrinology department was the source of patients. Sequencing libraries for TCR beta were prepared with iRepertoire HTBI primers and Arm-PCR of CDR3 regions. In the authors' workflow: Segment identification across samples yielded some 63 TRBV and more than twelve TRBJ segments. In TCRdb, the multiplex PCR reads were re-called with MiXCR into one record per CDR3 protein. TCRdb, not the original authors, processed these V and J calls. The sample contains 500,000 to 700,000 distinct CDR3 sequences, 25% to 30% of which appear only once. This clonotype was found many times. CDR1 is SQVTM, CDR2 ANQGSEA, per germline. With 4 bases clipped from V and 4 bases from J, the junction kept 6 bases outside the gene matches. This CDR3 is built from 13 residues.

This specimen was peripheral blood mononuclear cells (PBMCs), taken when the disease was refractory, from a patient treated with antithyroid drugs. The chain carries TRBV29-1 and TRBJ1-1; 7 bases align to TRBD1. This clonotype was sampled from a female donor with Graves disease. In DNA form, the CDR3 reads TGCAGCGTTGGAGGGGGCGGAGGCACTGAAGCTTTCTTT. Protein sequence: CSVGGGGGTEAFF. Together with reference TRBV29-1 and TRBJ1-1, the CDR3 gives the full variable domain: SAVISQKPSRDICQRGTSLTIQCQVDSQVTMMFWYRQQPGQSLTLIATANQGSEATYESGFVIDKFPISRPNLTFSTLTVSNMSPEDSSIYLCSVGGGGGTEAFFGQGTRLTVV.